This T cell receptor (beta chain) was obtained from a study of shared clonotypes between healthy human individuals. The study's findings and limits: It was observed that roughly 5.1% of naive CD4 clonotypes were shared across a few donors.

Germline CDR1 is MNHEY and CDR2 is SMNVEV (reference sequence). The CDR3 has 18 residues. Trimming took 6 bases from V and 0 from J; bases not matched to a gene: 10. Several immunoSEQ plates held equal portions of the genomic DNA taken from each subset. Assay: immunoSEQ multiplex PCR; the TCRdb copy retains only in-frame clones and omits some. The sample includes about 1.5 million clones, around 97% of them seen just once. With regard to this clone: No antigen is known for it.

The chain combines TRBV27 with TRBJ2-2, with TRBD2 matching 10 bases. Sequenced input: naive CD4+ T cells sorted from blood. Subset reported: CD45RA+ positively selected. The source is a young man in good health. As DNA, the CDR3 is TGTGCCAGCAGCCGTACCGCCACTAGCGGGGCGAACACCGGGGAGCTGTTTTTT. Translating it yields CASSRTATSGANTGELFF.